A single T cell receptor (beta chain) is shown here with its context. Its specific antigen is unknown. Per-nucleotide qualities are absent, and no much larger clonotype sits a single base away. The data originate from a study of CD8 T cells in Susac syndrome (dated by TCRdb to about 2019). Background for the entire study: Among the sequenced Susac syndrome patients, six had clinically active disease and about 8 were in clinical remission. The study used repertoire sequencing to test whether antigen drove CD8+ T cell activation and differentiation in Susac syndrome. Susac syndrome patients were therapy-naive, on corticosteroids (some also receiving IVIg), or on IVIg alone at blood withdrawal. The study at large found these results: The TCR sequencing and HLA analysis was acknowledged to have included a relatively small number of individuals. The CD4+ T cell repertoire of patients with Susac syndrome showed no detectable clonal expansion.

The CDR3 contains 13 residues, cysteine and phenylalanine counted. CDR3 DNA is the only sequence kept; it has 39 bases, read in frame from the first base. V gives up 3 bases and J gives up 6 bases, and the segment between their germline ends measures 12 bases. The germline V gene gives CDR1 as SQVTM and CDR2 as ANQGSEA. RNA was extracted using the RNeasy kit, and about 0.5 to 1 microgram was reverse transcribed with random hexamers. The immunoSEQ multiplex PCR assay, covering 54 Vbeta and 13 Jbeta segments, was used to amplify TCR beta CDR3 regions. PCR amplification bias was corrected by using a synthetic template baseline for primer optimization and computational correction. Under the source paper's analysis protocol: Reads were annotated to V, D and J genes per IMGT and analyzed with immunoSEQ Analyzer, keeping only productive sequences. Clonality was computed as one minus Shannon entropy normalized by log2 of the number of productive unique sequences. For each patient and control, public and private clones were evaluated within the 100 most prevalent clones. A clone was defined as Susac-specific if it was absent from the healthy and MS cohorts, from some 980 published viral clones and from other ImmuneACCESS disease sequences. In TCRdb, the public reads were trimmed at Q25 with fastp and aligned with MiXCR, with productive beta chains retained. Here each entry gathers all rows of one CDR3 protein and keeps the most common genes and DNA. Clone size and V and J calls follow TCRdb, not the original study. The sample data list 100,000 or so distinct CDR3 sequences, and just under 95% of these were observed just once. About 0.28% of the sample comes from the top ten.

Peripheral blood CD8+ and CD4+ T cells from healthy donors, Susac syndrome patients and multiple sclerosis patients were profiled by high-throughput TCR beta sequencing. Recently defined diagnostic criteria for definite or probable disease were met by the Susac syndrome patients. Bulk CD8+ and CD4+ T cells were purified by magnetic negative isolation, while CD8+ TEMRA cells were enriched using FACS. Blood was collected in EDTA tubes and processed within 24 hours, with PBMCs isolated through density gradient centrifugation. PBMCs intended for TCR sequencing were cryopreserved in liquid nitrogen and were subsequently thawed in a 37 degrees C water bath. The sorted or isolated CD4+, CD8+ and CD8+ TEMRA cells had a purity of 90% or higher.

The source is a human donor with Susac syndrome. Sequenced sample: CD4+ T cells from PBMCs. This receptor chain uses TRBV29-1 and TRBJ1-5; a tentative D match to TRBD1 spans 5 bases. The encoded CDR3 is CSVDLGGSQPQHF. The sequenced DNA is TGCAGCGTTGACTTGGGGGGTAGTCAGCCCCAGCATTTT.